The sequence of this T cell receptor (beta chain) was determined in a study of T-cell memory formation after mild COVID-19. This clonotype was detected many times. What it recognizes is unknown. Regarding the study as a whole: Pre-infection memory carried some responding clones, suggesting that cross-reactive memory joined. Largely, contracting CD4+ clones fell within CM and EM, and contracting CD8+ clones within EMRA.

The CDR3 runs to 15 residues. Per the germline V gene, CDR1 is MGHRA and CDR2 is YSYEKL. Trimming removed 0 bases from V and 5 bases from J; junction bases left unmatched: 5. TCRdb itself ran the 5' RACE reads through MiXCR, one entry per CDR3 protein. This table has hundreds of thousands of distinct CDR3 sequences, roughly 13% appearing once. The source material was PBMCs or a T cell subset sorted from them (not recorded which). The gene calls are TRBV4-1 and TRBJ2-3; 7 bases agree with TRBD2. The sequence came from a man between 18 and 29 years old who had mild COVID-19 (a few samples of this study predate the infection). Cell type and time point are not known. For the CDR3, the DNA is TGCGCCAGCAGCCAAGATTGGACGGGGGGAGATACGCAGTATTTT. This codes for CASSQDWTGGDTQYF.